The 24 T cell receptor beta chains in this list originate from one sample, sequenced in a study of shared clonotypes between healthy human individuals. Measured with immunoSEQ multiplex PCR; TCRdb has only the in-frame clones, and not every one. The sample consists of a few million clones, nearly 97% of them appearing once. Specimen: naive CD4+ T cells sorted from blood. Sample subset: CD45RA+ positively selected. These receptors all stem from a man aged 18 to 29 in good health.

The gene calls are TRBV19 and TRBJ1-6; D may be TRBD1 (5 bases). Germline assignment: CDR1 LNHDA and CDR2 SQIVND (reference sequence). The CDR3 covers 13 residues. The V end was cut by 7 bases, the J end by 9 bases, with 13 bases between. CDR3 amino acids: CASTDGRGSPLHF. The CDR3 DNA reads TGTGCCAGTACAGACGGGAGGGGTTCACCCCTCCACTTT.

The J gene is TRBJ1-1, the V gene TRBV5-6; maybe TRBD1 (6 bases). From germline, CDR1 is SGHDT and CDR2 YYEEEE. Trimming cost V 4 bases and J 1 base, with 11 bases left between them. This CDR3 comprises 14 residues. CDR3: CASSPGTPNTEAFF. The CDR3 DNA reads as TGTGCCAGCAGCCCCGGGACACCGAACACTGAAGCTTTCTTT.

The chain employs TRBV2 and TRBJ2-3; D is possibly TRBD2 (5 bases). CDR3 length: 12 amino acids. With 4 bases removed from V and 8 bases from J, the gap between germline ends came to 10 bases. CDR1 is SNHLY, CDR2 FYNNEI, per germline. The CDR3 DNA is TGTGCCAGCAGTGGCTCCGGAGGTACGCAGTATTTT. This codes for CASSGSGGTQYF.

CDR3 nucleotide sequence: TGTGCCAGCTCACCTCTGATAGGGTCGGTCACTGAAGCTTTCTTT. This translates into CASSPLIGSVTEAFF. This rearrangement joins TRBV18 to TRBJ1-1; D gene uncertain. CDR3 length: 15 residues. Per germline, CDR1 KGHSH and CDR2 LQKENI. Trimming shortened V by 3 bases and J by 4 bases, and 15 bases separated the two germline ends.

The V call is TRBV13, the J call TRBJ2-1, with 10 bases that match TRBD2. CDR3 length: 22 residues. Unmatched junction bases numbered 25, after V lost 2 bases and J lost 6 bases. Germline CDR1 reads PRHDT; CDR2 reads FYEKMQ (reference sequence). Written as DNA, the CDR3 is TGTGCCAGCAGCTTAAGGACACCCCCTGCTAGCGGGGGCCCCTGGGAGCCCAATGAGCAGTTCTTC. Protein product: CASSLRTPPASGGPWEPNEQFF.

The V call is TRBV6-1, the J call TRBJ2-3, with D possibly TRBD2 on 5 matching bases. V was pared by 10 bases and J by 2 bases, with 19 bases between. The CDR3 is 15 residues long. CDR1 MNHNS and CDR2 SASEGT come from the germline V gene. The CDR3 protein is CATPTGSRVTDTQYF. CDR3 DNA: TGTGCCACCCCCACGGGGTCGAGGGTCACAGATACGCAGTATTTT.

The V and J genes are TRBV7-2 and TRBJ1-2; no reliable D call. V was cut by 5 bases and J by 4 bases, with 20 bases left in between. CDR3 length: 16 amino acids. Per germline, CDR1 SGHTA and CDR2 FQGNSA. The CDR3 reads CASSRLRSGGIYGYTF. CDR3 nucleotide sequence: TGTGCCAGCAGCCGTCTCCGGTCGGGAGGGATCTATGGCTACACCTTC.

The chain is built from TRBV14 and TRBJ2-7; no clear D. Germline CDR1 is SGHDN and CDR2 is FVKESK. Trimming removed 0 bases from V and 7 bases from J, with 13 bases in between. The CDR3 covers 14 residues. The CDR3 DNA reads TGTGCCAGCAGCCAAGATGGCGCGAGGCGGGAGCAGTACTTC. Translation: CASSQDGARREQYF.

This clone has only one observation. V gene TRBV7-9 combines with J gene TRBJ2-2; possibly TRBD1 or TRBD2 for D (5 bases each). This CDR3 is built from 16 residues. Trimming shortened V by 3 bases and J by 4 bases, and 15 bases separated the two germline ends. Germline V gene lookup returns CDR1 SEHNR and CDR2 FQNEAQ (reference sequence). In DNA form, the CDR3 reads TGTGCCAGCAGCTTCGGGAATGAGGGGTCCACCGGGGAGCTGTTTTTT. It codes for CASSFGNEGSTGELFF.

The chain joins TRBV4-1 to TRBJ2-4; D may be TRBD1 or TRBD2 (5 bases each). This CDR3 has 18 amino acids. Germline V gene lookup returns CDR1 MGHRA and CDR2 YSYEKL. Trimming left V 4 bases short and J 0 bases short, with 19 bases between. CDR3 loop: CASSRGRGDLLAKNIQYF. The CDR3, as DNA: TGCGCCAGCAGCCGCGGACGAGGGGATCTACTAGCCAAAAACATTCAGTACTTC.

V gene TRBV9 combines with J gene TRBJ1-2; perhaps TRBD1 as D (6 bases). Trimming removed 3 bases from V and 8 bases from J, with 14 bases in between. The CDR3 is 13 amino acids. Looked up from germline, CDR1 is SGDLS and CDR2 is YYNGEE. CDR3 protein: CASSAEGGSGYTF. The CDR3 DNA sequence: TGTGCCAGCAGCGCCGAGGGGGGATCCGGCTACACCTTC.

The chain uses TRBV6-5 and TRBJ2-7, with D possibly TRBD1 on 6 matching bases. The CDR3 is 14 residues long. V gave up 4 bases and J gave up 4 bases, with 14 bases separating them. The germline CDR1 and CDR2 sequences are MNHEY and SVGAGI. The CDR3 sequence is CASSLTGHRYEQYF. CDR3 DNA: TGTGCCAGCAGTTTGACGGGACACAGATACGAGCAGTACTTC.

The chain combines TRBV5-1 with TRBJ1-3; unclear D gene. The CDR3 sequence is 12 residues long. The germline V gene encodes CDR1 SGHRS and CDR2 YFSETQ. V dropped 4 bases and J dropped 4 bases, with 6 bases sitting between them. In nucleotides, the CDR3 is TGCGCCAGCAGCGTACCGGGAAACACCATATATTTT. Its protein is CASSVPGNTIYF.

The chain links TRBV5-1 to TRBJ1-5, with D uncertain. CDR3 length: 13 amino acids. CDR1 and CDR2 from the germline V gene are SGHRS and YFSETQ. Trimming removed 3 bases at V and 5 bases at J, with 9 bases between. CDR3 sequence: CASSYSLDQPQHF. The CDR3 bases are TGCGCCAGCAGCTATAGTCTCGATCAGCCCCAGCATTTT. Filled out from reference TRBV5-1 and TRBJ1-5, the complete variable domain reads KAGVTQTPRYLIKTRGQQVTLSCSPISGHRSVSWYQQTPGQGLQFLFEYFSETQRNKGNFPGRFSGRQFSNSRSEMNVSTLELGDSALYLCASSYSLDQPQHFGDGTRLSIL.

This chain connects TRBV5-1 to TRBJ2-3; 9 bases map to TRBD1. Per germline, CDR1 SGHRS and CDR2 YFSETQ. The CDR3 is 15 amino acids. The trim removed 4 bases at V and 5 bases at J, leaving 8 bases unmatched. The CDR3 reads CASSRDRAGRDTQYF. The CDR3 DNA sequence: TGCGCCAGCAGCCGGGACAGGGCCGGTCGAGATACGCAGTATTTT.

This chain connects TRBV30 to TRBJ2-1; D might be TRBD1 (8 bases). Trimming pared 6 bases from V and 7 bases from J, leaving 16 bases between. The CDR3 runs to 13 residues. Germline CDR1 GTSNPN, CDR2 SVGIG (reference sequence). The CDR3 reads CACDRGGRNEQFF. The CDR3 DNA reads as TGTGCCTGTGACAGGGGAGGGAGAAATGAGCAGTTCTTC. The full variable domain, rest sourced from reference TRBV30 and TRBJ2-1, is SQTIHQWPATLVQPVGSPLSLECTVEGTSNPNLYWYRQAAGRGLQLLFYSVGIGQISSEVPQNLSASRPQDRQFILSSKKLLLSDSGFYLCACDRGGRNEQFFGPGTRLTVL.

V usage is TRBV6-5 and J usage is TRBJ2-7, with a possible D match to TRBD2 (6 bases). The germline V gene encodes CDR1 MNHEY and CDR2 SVGAGI. V lost 4 bases, J lost 2 bases, and 15 bases lay in between. The CDR3 loop spans 15 amino acids. CDR3 residues: CASSLVSSGPYEQYF. In DNA form, the CDR3 reads TGTGCCAGCAGTTTAGTAAGTAGCGGACCCTACGAGCAGTACTTC.

This sequence joins TRBV11-2 and TRBJ2-7; D may be TRBD1 (5 bases). This CDR3 region has 14 residues. The germline gives CDR1 SGHAT, CDR2 FQNNGV. The V and J ends lost 0 bases and 6 bases respectively, with 12 bases between them. The CDR3, as DNA: TGTGCCAGCAGCTTAGAGGGCAGGGCAGGCGAGCAGTACTTC. As protein: CASSLEGRAGEQYF.

This clone turned up a few times. Other DNA sequences within the sample encode an identical CDR3. V is TRBV18 and J is TRBJ2-7; 7 bases map to TRBD2. In germline, CDR1 is KGHSH, CDR2 LQKENI. The length of the CDR3 is 13 residues. The V and J ends lost 3 bases and 1 base, in that order; junction bases with no gene match: 0. CDR3 in amino acids: CASSPGLSYEQYF. As DNA, the CDR3 is TGTGCCAGCTCACCGGGACTATCCTACGAGCAGTACTTC.

This clone was observed once. The chain couples TRBV13 to TRBJ1-4, with TRBD1 matching 8 bases. Germline V CDR1 and CDR2: PRHDT, FYEKMQ (reference sequence). Trimming at V came to 6 bases and at J to 6 bases, leaving 6 bases not matched to a gene. The CDR3 is 14 residues long. The chain's CDR3 is CASRLTGADEKLFF. The DNA for the CDR3 is TGTGCCAGCAGATTGACAGGGGCGGATGAAAAACTGTTTTTT.

The chain carries TRBV2 and TRBJ2-7; D is possibly TRBD1 or TRBD2 (5 bases each). The CDR3 totals 12 residues. The germline V gene encodes CDR1 SNHLY and CDR2 FYNNEI. Deletions cut 7 bases from V and 3 bases from J, with 10 bases between. In DNA form, the CDR3 reads TGTGCCAGCACCCGGGACGGCTACGAGCAGTACTTC. Protein product: CASTRDGYEQYF.

The chain joins TRBV6-1 to TRBJ1-1; D not certain. The germline V gene encodes CDR1 MNHNS and CDR2 SASEGT. This CDR3 has 11 amino acids. Trimming took 4 bases from V and 3 from J, leaving 3 bases between them. In DNA form, the CDR3 reads TGTGCCAGCAGTGTATACACTGAAGCTTTCTTT. Translation: CASSVYTEAFF.

The CDR3 spells CASKAGIVTDTQYF. Written as DNA, the CDR3 is TGTGCCAGCAAGGCCGGGATAGTCACAGATACGCAGTATTTT. The chain carries TRBV2 and TRBJ2-3; TRBD2 might be the D (5 bases). This CDR3 has 14 amino acids. V was pared by 7 bases and J by 2 bases, with 13 bases between. In germline, CDR1 is SNHLY, CDR2 FYNNEI.

The chain joins TRBV6-6 to TRBJ2-1; tentative D call: TRBD2 (5 bases). Trimming shortened V by 4 bases and J by 1 base, and 11 bases separated the two germline ends. The CDR3 has 15 residues. Germline-derived CDR1 and CDR2 are MNHNY and SVGAGI (reference sequence). CDR3 protein: CASSLGPGSYNEQFF. The CDR3 DNA sequence: TGTGCCAGCAGTTTGGGTCCGGGGTCCTACAATGAGCAGTTCTTC.